These T cell receptor beta chains were read from a single sample in a study of T cells in Graves' hyperthyroidism and ophthalmopathy. TCRdb independently ran MiXCR on the multiplex PCR reads; one entry per CDR3 protein. Here the sample spans approximately 500,000 distinct CDR3 sequences, under 60% being singletons. Sequencing was performed on peripheral blood or thyroid tissue (not recorded which). These receptors all stem from a young woman with Graves' hyperthyroidism. Each CDR3 is given with its conserved first and last residue. The D gene is left open where the match is weak. Clone sizes are given selectively: once, few, many, or a class where the clone is expanded.

j_call: TRBJ1-3
d_call: NA
clone_size: many
v_call: TRBV5-1
cdr3_aa: CASSLESGSGNTIYF
cdr3_nt: TGCGCCAGCAGCTTGGAGTCAGGATCTGGAAACACCATATATTTT

j_call: TRBJ2-1
d_call: NA
clone_size: NA
v_call: TRBV7-9
cdr3_aa: CASSLIGIDEQFF
cdr3_nt: TGTGCCAGCAGCTTAATTGGTATAGATGAGCAGTTCTTC

j_call: TRBJ2-5
d_call: NA
clone_size: many
v_call: TRBV25-1
cdr3_aa: CASSGKRAQETQYF
cdr3_nt: TGTGCCAGCAGTGGGAAGCGGGCCCAAGAGACCCAGTACTTC

j_call: TRBJ2-3
d_call: NA
clone_size: NA
v_call: TRBV2
cdr3_aa: CASRVEGDTQYF
cdr3_nt: TGTGCCAGCAGGGTAGAGGGAGATACGCAGTATTTT

j_call: TRBJ2-5
d_call: NA
clone_size: many
v_call: TRBV7-8
cdr3_aa: CASSLGPGLRKETQYF
cdr3_nt: TGTGCCAGCAGCTTAGGCCCAGGGTTGAGGAAAGAGACCCAGTACTTC

j_call: TRBJ2-2
d_call: NA
clone_size: NA
v_call: TRBV7-9
cdr3_aa: CASSPDTRVGGELFF
cdr3_nt: TGTGCCAGCAGCCCCGACACCCGGGTGGGCGGGGAGCTGTTTTTT

j_call: TRBJ1-2
d_call: NA
clone_size: many
v_call: TRBV7-9
cdr3_aa: CASSQPGRGNYGYTF
cdr3_nt: TGTGCCAGCAGCCAACCTGGGCGGGGCAACTATGGCTACACCTTC

j_call: TRBJ2-5
d_call: TRBD2
clone_size: once
v_call: TRBV20-1
cdr3_aa: CSASTSGRAGETQYF
cdr3_nt: TGCAGTGCTTCCACTAGCGGGAGGGCCGGGGAGACCCAGTACTTC

j_call: TRBJ2-7
d_call: NA
clone_size: many
v_call: TRBV20-1
cdr3_aa: CSATTPGLGSYEQYF
cdr3_nt: TGCAGTGCTACTACCCCGGGACTTGGCTCCTACGAGCAGTACTTC

j_call: TRBJ2-7
d_call: TRBD2
clone_size: few
v_call: TRBV29-1
cdr3_aa: CSPGLAGVFSYEQYF
cdr3_nt: TGCAGCCCGGGACTAGCGGGAGTGTTCTCCTACGAGCAGTACTTC

j_call: TRBJ1-2
d_call: TRBD1
clone_size: NA
v_call: TRBV20-1
cdr3_aa: CSARSPADRGYGYTF
cdr3_nt: TGCAGTGCTAGAAGCCCGGCGGACAGGGGTTATGGCTACACCTTC

j_call: TRBJ2-3
d_call: TRBD2
clone_size: NA
v_call: TRBV7-3
cdr3_aa: CASSSGLAGTDTQYF
cdr3_nt: TGTGCCAGCAGCTCCGGACTAGCTGGCACAGATACGCAGTATTTT

j_call: TRBJ2-2
d_call: NA
clone_size: few
v_call: TRBV7-3
cdr3_aa: CASSLYWGRAGELFF
cdr3_nt: TGTGCCAGCAGCTTATACTGGGGGCGTGCCGGGGAGCTGTTTTTT

j_call: TRBJ2-6
d_call: NA
clone_size: NA
v_call: TRBV29-1
cdr3_aa: CSVEDRVSGANVLTF
cdr3_nt: TGCAGCGTTGAAGATCGGGTCTCTGGGGCCAACGTCCTGACTTTC

j_call: TRBJ1-1
d_call: NA
clone_size: many
v_call: TRBV12-5
cdr3_aa: CASGPDRLNTEAFF
cdr3_nt: TGTGCTAGTGGACCGGACAGATTGAACACTGAAGCTTTCTTT

j_call: TRBJ1-2
d_call: TRBD1
clone_size: NA
v_call: TRBV15
cdr3_aa: CATSSPRQGAHYGYTF
cdr3_nt: TGTGCCACCAGCAGCCCGAGACAGGGGGCCCACTATGGCTACACCTTC

j_call: TRBJ1-6
d_call: NA
clone_size: many
v_call: TRBV7-9
cdr3_aa: CASSLGQSNSPLHF
cdr3_nt: TGTGCCAGCAGCCTTGGACAGTCTAATTCACCCCTCCACTTT

j_call: TRBJ2-1
d_call: NA
clone_size: NA
v_call: TRBV24-1
cdr3_aa: CATSDLGGFGTNEQFF
cdr3_nt: TGTGCCACCAGTGATTTGGGCGGATTTGGTACGAATGAGCAGTTCTTC

j_call: TRBJ2-5
d_call: NA
clone_size: NA
v_call: TRBV20-1
cdr3_aa: CSAREGGLAAETFF
cdr3_nt: TGCAGTGCTAGAGAGGGGGGGCTAGCGGCCGAGACGTTCTTC

j_call: TRBJ2-2
d_call: TRBD1
clone_size: NA
v_call: TRBV2
cdr3_aa: CASSYVTGATGELFF
cdr3_nt: TGTGCCAGCAGTTACGTGACAGGGGCCACCGGGGAGCTGTTTTTT

j_call: TRBJ1-3
d_call: NA
clone_size: few
v_call: TRBV9
cdr3_aa: CASSVGRERRNTIYF
cdr3_nt: TGTGCCAGCAGCGTAGGGAGGGAGCGTCGAAACACCATATATTTT

j_call: TRBJ2-1
d_call: NA
clone_size: few
v_call: TRBV29-1
cdr3_aa: CSVDLVLSYNEQFF
cdr3_nt: TGCAGCGTTGACCTAGTATTATCCTACAATGAGCAGTTCTTC

j_call: TRBJ2-1
d_call: NA
clone_size: NA
v_call: TRBV11-2
cdr3_aa: CASSLDKPTEQFF
cdr3_nt: TGTGCCAGCAGCTTAGACAAGCCCACTGAGCAGTTCTTC

j_call: TRBJ2-5
d_call: NA
clone_size: NA
v_call: TRBV18
cdr3_aa: CASSPREVQETQYF
cdr3_nt: TGTGCCAGCTCACCACGGGAGGTCCAAGAGACCCAGTACTTC

j_call: TRBJ2-7
d_call: TRBD2
clone_size: NA
v_call: TRBV19
cdr3_aa: CASSISSGSRVEQYF
cdr3_nt: TGTGCCAGTAGTATATCTAGCGGGAGCCGAGTTGAGCAGTACTTC

j_call: TRBJ2-7
d_call: NA
clone_size: many
v_call: TRBV7-9
cdr3_aa: CASSQGHGPYEQYF
cdr3_nt: TGTGCCAGCAGCCAGGGACACGGCCCCTACGAGCAGTACTTC

j_call: TRBJ1-3
d_call: NA
clone_size: NA
v_call: TRBV2
cdr3_aa: CASRGTANYGYTIYF
cdr3_nt: TGTGCCAGCAGGGGGACTGCGAACTATGGCTACACCATATATTTT

j_call: TRBJ2-7
d_call: NA
clone_size: many
v_call: TRBV5-6
cdr3_aa: CASSLVGLAASEQYF
cdr3_nt: TGTGCCAGCAGCTTGGTAGGGCTAGCCGCGAGCGAGCAGTACTTC

j_call: TRBJ1-3
d_call: TRBD1
clone_size: many
v_call: TRBV5-4
cdr3_aa: CASSLGQGAGNTIYF
cdr3_nt: TGTGCCAGCAGCTTGGGACAGGGGGCTGGAAACACCATATATTTT

j_call: TRBJ1-4
d_call: NA
clone_size: many
v_call: TRBV19
cdr3_aa: CASSIFEKLFF
cdr3_nt: TGTGCCAGTAGTATTTTTGAAAAACTGTTTTTT

j_call: TRBJ2-7
d_call: TRBD1
clone_size: NA
v_call: TRBV29-1
cdr3_aa: CSVAGTGGSEQYF
cdr3_nt: TGCAGCGTCGCCGGGACAGGGGGCTCCGAGCAGTACTTC

j_call: TRBJ1-5
d_call: NA
clone_size: once
v_call: TRBV2
cdr3_aa: CASSAPLSGNQPQHF
cdr3_nt: TGTGCCAGCAGTGCTCCGTTATCAGGCAATCAGCCCCAGCATTTT

j_call: TRBJ1-1
d_call: NA
clone_size: many
v_call: TRBV7-8
cdr3_aa: CASSLAPLDWENTEAFF
cdr3_nt: TGTGCCAGCAGCTTAGCTCCACTTGACTGGGAAAACACTGAAGCTTTCTTT

j_call: TRBJ2-3
d_call: NA
clone_size: NA
v_call: TRBV11-3
cdr3_aa: CASSLRGPGADTQYF
cdr3_nt: TGTGCCAGCAGCCTCCGGGGCCCTGGGGCAGATACGCAGTATTTT

j_call: TRBJ2-2
d_call: TRBD1
clone_size: few
v_call: TRBV7-3
cdr3_aa: CASSLAGDRSGELFF
cdr3_nt: TGTGCCAGCAGCTTAGCCGGGGACAGATCCGGGGAGCTGTTTTTT

j_call: TRBJ2-7
d_call: NA
clone_size: many
v_call: TRBV6-2/TRBV6-3
cdr3_aa: CASTANHEQYF
cdr3_nt: TGTGCCAGTACAGCGAACCACGAGCAGTACTTC